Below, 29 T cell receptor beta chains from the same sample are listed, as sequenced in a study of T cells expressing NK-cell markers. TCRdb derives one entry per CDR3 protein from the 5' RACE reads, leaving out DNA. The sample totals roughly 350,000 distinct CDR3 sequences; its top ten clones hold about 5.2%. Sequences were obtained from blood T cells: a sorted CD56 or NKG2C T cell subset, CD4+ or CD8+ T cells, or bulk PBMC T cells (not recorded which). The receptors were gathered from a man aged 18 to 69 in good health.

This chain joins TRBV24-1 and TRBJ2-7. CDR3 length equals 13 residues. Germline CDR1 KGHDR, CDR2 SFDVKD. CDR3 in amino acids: CATTDPNSYEQYF.

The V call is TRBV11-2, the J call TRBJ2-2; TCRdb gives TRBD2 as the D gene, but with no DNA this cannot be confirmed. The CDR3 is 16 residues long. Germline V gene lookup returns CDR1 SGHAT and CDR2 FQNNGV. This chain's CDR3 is CASRFPSGGKTGELFF.

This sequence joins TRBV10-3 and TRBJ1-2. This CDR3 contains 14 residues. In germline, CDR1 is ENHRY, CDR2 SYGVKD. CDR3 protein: CAISEYWTNYGYTF.

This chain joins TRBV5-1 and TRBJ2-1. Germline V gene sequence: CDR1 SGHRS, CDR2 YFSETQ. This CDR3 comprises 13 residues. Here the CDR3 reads CASSLGGQDEQFF.

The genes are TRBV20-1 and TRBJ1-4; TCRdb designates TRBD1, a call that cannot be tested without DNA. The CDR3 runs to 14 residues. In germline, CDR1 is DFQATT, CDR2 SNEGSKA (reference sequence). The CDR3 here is CSASPGTMGEKLFF.

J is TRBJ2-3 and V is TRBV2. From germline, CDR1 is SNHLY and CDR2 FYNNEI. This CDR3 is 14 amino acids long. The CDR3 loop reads CASSWSGFSDTQYF.

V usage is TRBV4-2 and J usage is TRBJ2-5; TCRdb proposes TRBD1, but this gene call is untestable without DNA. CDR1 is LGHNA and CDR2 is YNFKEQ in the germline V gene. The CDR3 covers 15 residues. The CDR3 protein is CASSPRDSQRETQYF.

This CDR3 reads CASSLKGQGNYGYTF. The genes are TRBV12-3 or TRBV12-4 and TRBJ1-2; TCRdb picks TRBD1, but there is no DNA to check that call. CDR3 size: 15 residues.

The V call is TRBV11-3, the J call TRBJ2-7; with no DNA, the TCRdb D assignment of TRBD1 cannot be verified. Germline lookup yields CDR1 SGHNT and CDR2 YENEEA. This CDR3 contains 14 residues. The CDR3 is CASRIRAGSYEQYF.

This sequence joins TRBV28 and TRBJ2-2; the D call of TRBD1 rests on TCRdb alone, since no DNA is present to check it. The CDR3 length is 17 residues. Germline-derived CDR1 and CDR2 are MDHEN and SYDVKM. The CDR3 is CASSLWTGQGSTGELFF.

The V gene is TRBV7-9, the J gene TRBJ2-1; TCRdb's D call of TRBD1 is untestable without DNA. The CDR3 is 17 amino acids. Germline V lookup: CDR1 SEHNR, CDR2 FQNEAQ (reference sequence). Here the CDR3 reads CASSPYPGQGVSNEQFF.

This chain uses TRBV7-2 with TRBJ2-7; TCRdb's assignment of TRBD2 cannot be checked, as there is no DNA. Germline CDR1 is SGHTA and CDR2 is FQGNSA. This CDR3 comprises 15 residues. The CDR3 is CASSSTSGGWGEQYF.

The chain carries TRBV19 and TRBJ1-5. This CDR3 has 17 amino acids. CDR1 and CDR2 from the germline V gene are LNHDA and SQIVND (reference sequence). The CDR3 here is CASSIVGTVYSNQPQHF.

CDR3 residues: CSSWRRKMKNCFF. V is TRBV20-1 and J is TRBJ1-4. Germline CDR1 reads DFQATT; CDR2 reads SNEGSKA (reference sequence). This CDR3 has 13 residues.

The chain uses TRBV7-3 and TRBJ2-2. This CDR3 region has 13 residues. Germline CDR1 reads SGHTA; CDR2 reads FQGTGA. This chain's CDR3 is CASSLTPDGELFF.

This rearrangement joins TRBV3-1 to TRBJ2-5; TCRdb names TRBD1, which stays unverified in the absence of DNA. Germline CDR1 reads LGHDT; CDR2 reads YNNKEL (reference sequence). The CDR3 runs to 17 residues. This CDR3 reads CASSQGQDRAYQETQYF.

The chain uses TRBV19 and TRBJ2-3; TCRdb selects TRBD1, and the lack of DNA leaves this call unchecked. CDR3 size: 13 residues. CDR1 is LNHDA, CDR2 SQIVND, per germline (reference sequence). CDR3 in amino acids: CASRRTGTDTQYF.

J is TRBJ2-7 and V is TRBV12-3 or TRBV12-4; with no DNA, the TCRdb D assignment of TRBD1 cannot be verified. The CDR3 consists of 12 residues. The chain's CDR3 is CASSLAIQGQYF.

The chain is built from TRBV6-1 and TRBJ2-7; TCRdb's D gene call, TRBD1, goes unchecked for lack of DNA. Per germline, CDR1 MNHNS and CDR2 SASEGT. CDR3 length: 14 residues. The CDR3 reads CASRTDVPPGEQYF.

CDR3 sequence: CSAPPDPSTDTQYF. The chain has TRBV20-1 and TRBJ2-3; the TCRdb D gene call, TRBD1, has no DNA to confirm it. The CDR3 contains 14 residues. The V gene's germline CDR1 is DFQATT and CDR2 SNEGSKA (reference sequence).

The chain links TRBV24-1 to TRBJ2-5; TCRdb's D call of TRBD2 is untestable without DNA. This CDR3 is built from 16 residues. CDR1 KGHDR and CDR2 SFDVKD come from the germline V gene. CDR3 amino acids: CATSDWTSGGGETQYF.

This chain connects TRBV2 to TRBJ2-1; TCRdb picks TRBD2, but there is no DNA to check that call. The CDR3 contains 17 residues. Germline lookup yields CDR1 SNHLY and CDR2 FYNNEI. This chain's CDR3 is CASSEFVTSANNNEQFF.

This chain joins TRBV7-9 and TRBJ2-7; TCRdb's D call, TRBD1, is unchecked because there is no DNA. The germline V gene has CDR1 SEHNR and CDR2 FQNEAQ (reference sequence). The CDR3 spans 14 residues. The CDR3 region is CASSSPGTTNEQYF.

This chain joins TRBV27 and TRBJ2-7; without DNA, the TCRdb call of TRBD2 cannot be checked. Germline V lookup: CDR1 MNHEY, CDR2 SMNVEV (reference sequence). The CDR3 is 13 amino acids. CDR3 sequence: CASGGGGAYEQYF.

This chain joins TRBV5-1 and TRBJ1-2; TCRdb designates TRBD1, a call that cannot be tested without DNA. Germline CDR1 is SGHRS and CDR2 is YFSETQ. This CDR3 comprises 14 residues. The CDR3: CASSQGSRDVAYTF.

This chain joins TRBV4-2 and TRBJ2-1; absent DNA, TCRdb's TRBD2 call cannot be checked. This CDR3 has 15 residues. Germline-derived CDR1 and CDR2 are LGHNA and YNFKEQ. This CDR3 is CASSLGLVEFDEQFF.

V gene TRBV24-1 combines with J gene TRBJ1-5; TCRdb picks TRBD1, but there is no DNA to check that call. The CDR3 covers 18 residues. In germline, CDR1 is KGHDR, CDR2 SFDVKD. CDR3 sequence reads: CATSDFPGQGILNQPQHF.

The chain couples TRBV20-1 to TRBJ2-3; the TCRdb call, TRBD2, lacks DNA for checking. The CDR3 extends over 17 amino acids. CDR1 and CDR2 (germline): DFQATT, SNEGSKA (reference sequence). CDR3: CSARPTGRGFSTDTQYF.

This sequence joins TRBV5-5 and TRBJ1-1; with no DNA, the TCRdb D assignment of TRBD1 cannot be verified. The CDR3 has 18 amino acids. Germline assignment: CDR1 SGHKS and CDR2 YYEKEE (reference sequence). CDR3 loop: CASSDARTGRIMNTEAFF.